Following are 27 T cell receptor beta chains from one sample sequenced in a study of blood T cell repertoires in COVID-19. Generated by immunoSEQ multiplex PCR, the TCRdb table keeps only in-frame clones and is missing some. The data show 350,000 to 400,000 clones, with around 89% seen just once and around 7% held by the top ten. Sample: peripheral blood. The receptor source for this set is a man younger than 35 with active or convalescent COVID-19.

The CDR3 protein is CASSPPTDTGELFF. DNA for the CDR3: TGTGCCAGCTCACCACCGACAGACACCGGGGAGCTGTTTTTT. The chain is built from TRBV18 and TRBJ2-2, with D perhaps TRBD1 (5 bases). The V and J ends lost 0 bases and 3 bases respectively, with 5 bases between them. The germline V gene encodes CDR1 KGHSH and CDR2 LQKENI. The CDR3 has 14 residues.

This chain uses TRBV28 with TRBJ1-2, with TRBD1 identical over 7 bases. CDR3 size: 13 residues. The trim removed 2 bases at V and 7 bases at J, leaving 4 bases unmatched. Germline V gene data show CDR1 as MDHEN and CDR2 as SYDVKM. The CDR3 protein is CASSLDRVGGYTF. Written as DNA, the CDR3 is TGTGCCAGCAGTTTAGACAGGGTGGGTGGCTACACCTTC.

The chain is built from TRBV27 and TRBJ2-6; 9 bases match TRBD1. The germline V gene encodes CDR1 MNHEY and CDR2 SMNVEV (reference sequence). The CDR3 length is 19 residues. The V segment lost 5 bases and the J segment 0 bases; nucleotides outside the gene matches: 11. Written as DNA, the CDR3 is TGTGCCAGCAGTCACTTTCCGGGACAGGGACCCTCTGGGGCCAACGTCCTGACTTTC. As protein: CASSHFPGQGPSGANVLTF. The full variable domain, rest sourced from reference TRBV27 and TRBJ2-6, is EAQVTQNPRYLITVTGKKLTVTCSQNMNHEYMSWYRQDPGLGLRQIYYSMNVEVTDKGDVPEGYKVSRKEKRNFPLILESPSPNQTSLYFCASSHFPGQGPSGANVLTFGAGSRLTVL.

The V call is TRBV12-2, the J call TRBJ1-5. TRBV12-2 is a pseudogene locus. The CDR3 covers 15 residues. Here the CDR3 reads CASRPREGGNQPQHF. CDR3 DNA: TGTGCAAGTCGCCCAAGGGAGGGGGGCAATCAGCCCCAGCATTTT.

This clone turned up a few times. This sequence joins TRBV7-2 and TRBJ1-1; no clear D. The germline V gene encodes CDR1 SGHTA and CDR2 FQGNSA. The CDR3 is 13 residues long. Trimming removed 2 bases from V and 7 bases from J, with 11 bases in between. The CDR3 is CASSLSAEREAFF. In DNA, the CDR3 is TGTGCCAGCAGCTTATCGGCAGAGCGTGAAGCTTTCTTT.

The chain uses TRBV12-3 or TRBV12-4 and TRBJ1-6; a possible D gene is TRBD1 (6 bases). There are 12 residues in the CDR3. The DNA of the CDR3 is TGTGCGATTAGGGCCAGGGGTTCACCCCTCCACTTT. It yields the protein CAIRARGSPLHF.

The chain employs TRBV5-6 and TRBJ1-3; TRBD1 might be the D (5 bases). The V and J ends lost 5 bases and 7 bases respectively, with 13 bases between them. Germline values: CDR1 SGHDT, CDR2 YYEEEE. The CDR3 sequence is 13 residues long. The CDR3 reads CASRGPEGNTIYF. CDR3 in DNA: TGTGCCAGCAGGGGGCCCGAAGGGAACACCATATATTTT.

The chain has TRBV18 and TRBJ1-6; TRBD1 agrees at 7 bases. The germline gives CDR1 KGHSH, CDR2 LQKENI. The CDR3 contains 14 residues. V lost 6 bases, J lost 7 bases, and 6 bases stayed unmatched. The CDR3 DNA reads TGTGCCAGCTCGGAGGACAGGTTGAATTCACCCCTCCACTTT. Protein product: CASSEDRLNSPLHF.

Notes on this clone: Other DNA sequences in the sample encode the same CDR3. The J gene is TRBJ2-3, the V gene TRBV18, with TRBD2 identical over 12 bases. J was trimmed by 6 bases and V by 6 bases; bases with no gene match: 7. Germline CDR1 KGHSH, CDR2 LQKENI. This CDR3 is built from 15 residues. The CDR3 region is CASSPLAGGRDTQYF. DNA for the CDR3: TGTGCCAGCTCGCCTCTAGCGGGAGGGCGCGATACGCAGTATTTT.

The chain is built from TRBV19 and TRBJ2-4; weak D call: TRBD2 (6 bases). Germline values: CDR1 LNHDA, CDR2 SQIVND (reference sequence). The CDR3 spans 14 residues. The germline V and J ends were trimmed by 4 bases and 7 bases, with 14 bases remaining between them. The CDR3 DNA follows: TGTGCCAGTAGTACTTGGACGGGAGATAACATTCAGTACTTC. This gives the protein CASSTWTGDNIQYF.

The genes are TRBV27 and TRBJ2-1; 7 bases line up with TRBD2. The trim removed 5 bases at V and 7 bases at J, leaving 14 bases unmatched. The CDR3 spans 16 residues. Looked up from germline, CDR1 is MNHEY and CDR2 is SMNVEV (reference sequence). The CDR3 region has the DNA TGTGCCAGCAGTCCCCCCTTGCGGGAGATTCTGAATGAGCAGTTCTTC. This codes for CASSPPLREILNEQFF.

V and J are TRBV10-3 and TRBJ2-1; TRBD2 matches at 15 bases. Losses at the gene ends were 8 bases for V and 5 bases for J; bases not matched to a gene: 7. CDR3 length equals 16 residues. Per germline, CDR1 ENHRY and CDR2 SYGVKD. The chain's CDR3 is CAIGTSGRSGNNEQFF. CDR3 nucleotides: TGTGCCATCGGGACTAGCGGGAGGAGTGGGAACAATGAGCAGTTCTTC.

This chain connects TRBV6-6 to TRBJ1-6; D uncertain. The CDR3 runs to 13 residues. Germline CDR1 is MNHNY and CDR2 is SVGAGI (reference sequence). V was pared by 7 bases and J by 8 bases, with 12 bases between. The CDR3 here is CASTRGRDSPLHF. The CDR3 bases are TGTGCCAGCACCCGTGGGCGGGATTCACCCCTCCACTTT.

The CDR3 region has the DNA TGTGCCAGCAGTTTCGGAGGACAGCCCTCTGGAAACACCATATATTTT. Protein: CASSFGGQPSGNTIYF. This sequence joins TRBV28 and TRBJ1-3, with D maybe TRBD1 (6 bases). Trimming took 3 bases from V and 0 from J, leaving 12 bases between them. The germline CDR1 and CDR2 sequences are MDHEN and SYDVKM. This CDR3 is built from 16 residues.

The CDR3, as DNA: TGTGCCACCAGCACAGACGCTGGAAACACCATATATTTT. The encoded protein is CATSTDAGNTIYF. The chain links TRBV15 to TRBJ1-3, with D unresolved. Germline values: CDR1 LNHNV, CDR2 YYDKDF (reference sequence). The CDR3 consists of 13 residues. Trimming removed 4 bases at V and 2 bases at J, with 6 bases between.

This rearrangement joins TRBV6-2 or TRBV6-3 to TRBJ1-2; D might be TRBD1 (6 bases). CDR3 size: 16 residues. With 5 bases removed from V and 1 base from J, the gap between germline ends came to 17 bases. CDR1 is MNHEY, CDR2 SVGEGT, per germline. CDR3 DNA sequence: TGTGCCAGCAGTCCACAGCTACAGGGACATAACTATGGCTACACCTTC. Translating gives CASSPQLQGHNYGYTF.

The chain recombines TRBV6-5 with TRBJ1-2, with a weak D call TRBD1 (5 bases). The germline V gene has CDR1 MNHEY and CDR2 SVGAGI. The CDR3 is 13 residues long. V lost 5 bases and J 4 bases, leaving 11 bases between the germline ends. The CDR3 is CASSKDTSYGYTF. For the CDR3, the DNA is TGTGCCAGCAGTAAGGACACGTCCTATGGCTACACCTTC.

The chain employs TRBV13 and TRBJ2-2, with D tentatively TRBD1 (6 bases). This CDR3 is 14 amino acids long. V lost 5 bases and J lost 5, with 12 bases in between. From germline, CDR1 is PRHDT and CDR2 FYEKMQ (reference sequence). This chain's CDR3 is CASSPDRITGELFF. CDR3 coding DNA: TGTGCCAGCAGCCCTGACAGGATTACCGGGGAGCTGTTTTTT.

CDR3 loop: CASSLQGQGMGSNQPQHF. The CDR3, as DNA: TGTGCCAGCAGTTTACAGGGACAGGGGATGGGCAGCAATCAGCCCCAGCATTTT. The chain joins TRBV27 to TRBJ1-5; 10 bases are shared with TRBD1. Germline lookup yields CDR1 MNHEY and CDR2 SMNVEV (reference sequence). This CDR3 has 18 amino acids. Unmatched junction bases numbered 8, after V lost 2 bases and J lost 1 base.

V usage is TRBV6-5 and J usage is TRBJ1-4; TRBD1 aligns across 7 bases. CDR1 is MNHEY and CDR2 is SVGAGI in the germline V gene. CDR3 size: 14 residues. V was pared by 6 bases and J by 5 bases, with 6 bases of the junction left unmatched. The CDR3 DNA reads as TGTGCCAGCAGCTGGGACAGAAAGAATGAAAAACTGTTTTTT. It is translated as CASSWDRKNEKLFF.

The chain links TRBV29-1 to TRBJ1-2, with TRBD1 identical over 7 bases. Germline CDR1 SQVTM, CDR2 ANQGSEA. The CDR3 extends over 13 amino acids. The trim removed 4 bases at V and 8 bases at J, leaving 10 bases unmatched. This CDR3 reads CSVALQGTLGYTF. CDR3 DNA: TGCAGCGTTGCCCTACAGGGGACGTTGGGCTACACCTTC.

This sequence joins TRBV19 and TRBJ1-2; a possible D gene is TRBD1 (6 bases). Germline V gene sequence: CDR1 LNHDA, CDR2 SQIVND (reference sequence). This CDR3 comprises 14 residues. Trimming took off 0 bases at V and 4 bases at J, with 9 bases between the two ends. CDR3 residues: CASSIDDRIYGYTF. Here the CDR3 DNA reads TGTGCCAGTAGTATAGATGACAGGATCTATGGCTACACCTTC.

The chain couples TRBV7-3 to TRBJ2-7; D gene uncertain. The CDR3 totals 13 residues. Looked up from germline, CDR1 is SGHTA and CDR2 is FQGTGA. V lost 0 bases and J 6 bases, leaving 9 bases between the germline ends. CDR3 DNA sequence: TGTGCCAGCAGCTTAACGTTGGAGTTCGAGCAGTACTTC. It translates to CASSLTLEFEQYF.

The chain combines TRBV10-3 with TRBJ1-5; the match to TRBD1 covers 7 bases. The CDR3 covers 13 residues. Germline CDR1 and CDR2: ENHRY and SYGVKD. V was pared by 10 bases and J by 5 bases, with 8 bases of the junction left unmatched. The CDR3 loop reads CASGTASHQPQHF. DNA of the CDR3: TGTGCCAGTGGGACAGCGTCCCATCAGCCCCAGCATTTT.

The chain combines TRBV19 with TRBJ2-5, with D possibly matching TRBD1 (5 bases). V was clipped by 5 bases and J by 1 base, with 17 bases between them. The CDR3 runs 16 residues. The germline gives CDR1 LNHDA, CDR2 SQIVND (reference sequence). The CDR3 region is CASSDQGWGTQETQYF. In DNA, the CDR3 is TGTGCCAGTAGTGATCAGGGATGGGGTACCCAAGAGACCCAGTACTTC.

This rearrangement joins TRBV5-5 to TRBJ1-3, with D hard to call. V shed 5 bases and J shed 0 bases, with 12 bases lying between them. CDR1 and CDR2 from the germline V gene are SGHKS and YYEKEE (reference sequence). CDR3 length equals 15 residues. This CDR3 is CASRGASYSGNTIYF. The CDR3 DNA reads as TGTGCCAGCAGGGGCGCCTCTTACTCTGGAAACACCATATATTTT.

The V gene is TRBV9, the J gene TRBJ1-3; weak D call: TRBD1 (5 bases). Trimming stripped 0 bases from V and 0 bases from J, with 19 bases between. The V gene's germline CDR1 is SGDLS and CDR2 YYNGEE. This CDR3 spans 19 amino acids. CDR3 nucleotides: TGTGCCAGCAGCGTAGCCCTCACTCCGCAGGGCCCCTCTGGAAACACCATATATTTT. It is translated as CASSVALTPQGPSGNTIYF.